These T cell receptor beta chains were read from a single sample in a study of T cell repertoires in cytomegalovirus infection. These TCRs' antigens remain unknown. TCRdb redid the calling of the reads with MiXCR, one entry per CDR3 protein. The sample records approximately 300,000 distinct CDR3 sequences, roughly 25% being singletons. This specimen consisted of cultured PBMCs, obtained from culture after CMV antigen stimulation. Receptors originate from a human donor in good health (CMV status not recorded). Some clones in this sample may be carry-over from other donors' samples. Each CDR3 is given with its conserved first and last residue. Fields, in order: V gene, D gene, J gene, clone size, CDR3 protein, CDR3 DNA. The D gene is left open where the match is weak. Clone size is stated in some rows and not others, as once, few, many or a class when expanded.

>TRBV15|TRBD1|TRBJ1-4|few
CATSSEPGQLNEKLFF
TGTGCCACCAGCAGTGAACCGGGACAGTTAAATGAAAAACTGTTTTTT
>TRBV7-6|TRBD2|TRBJ2-1|few
CASRRSGRDLSYNEQFF
TGTGCCAGCCGAAGAAGCGGGAGGGACCTCTCCTACAATGAGCAGTTCTTC
>TRBV7-2|TRBD1|TRBJ1-1|NA
CASSLVQGAGTEAFF
TGTGCCAGCAGCTTAGTTCAGGGGGCGGGCACTGAAGCTTTCTTT
>TRBV10-3|NA|TRBJ1-3|NA
CAISEGLSGNTIYF
TGTGCCATCAGTGAGGGGCTCTCTGGAAACACCATATATTTT
>TRBV7-8|TRBD2|TRBJ2-1|many
CASSGGLAPNEQFF
TGTGCCAGCAGCGGAGGACTAGCCCCCAATGAGCAGTTCTTC
>TRBV4-1|TRBD1|TRBJ2-3|NA
CASSQDDRGLTDTQYF
TGCGCCAGCAGCCAAGATGACAGGGGGCTTACAGATACGCAGTATTTT
>TRBV7-9|NA|TRBJ2-3|NA
CASSFRREGADTQYF
TGTGCCAGCAGCTTTCGGCGAGAGGGGGCAGATACGCAGTATTTT
>TRBV7-8|TRBD1|TRBJ1-5|many
CASSFSGQNNQPQHF
TGTGCCAGCAGCTTTTCGGGACAGAACAATCAGCCCCAGCATTTT
>TRBV6-6|TRBD1|TRBJ1-6|NA
CASSVLGQSSSYNSPLHF
TGTGCCAGCAGCGTGTTGGGACAGAGCTCCTCCTATAATTCACCCCTCCACTTT
>TRBV28|NA|TRBJ1-2|few
CASSLSDEGYGYTF
TGTGCCAGCAGTTTATCTGACGAGGGCTATGGCTACACCTTC
>TRBV7-2|TRBD1|TRBJ1-3|few
CASSVQGQDGNTIYF
TGTGCCAGCAGCGTACAGGGACAGGATGGAAACACCATATATTTT
>TRBV30|NA|TRBJ1-2|many
CAWSPPGQQGYTF
TGTGCCTGGAGTCCCCCCGGACAGCAGGGCTACACCTTC
>TRBV10-3|TRBD2|TRBJ2-7|once
CAILEPGGVEQYF
TGTGCCATCCTCGAACCCGGGGGGGTCGAGCAGTACTTC
>TRBV10-3|TRBD1|TRBJ2-6|NA
CAIKKGLGQGMSGANVLTF
TGTGCCATCAAAAAAGGTTTGGGACAGGGGATGTCCGGGGCCAACGTCCTGACTTTC
>TRBV11-2|NA|TRBJ2-7|few
CASRVYSNFFYEQYF
TGTGCCAGCAGAGTGTACAGTAATTTCTTCTACGAGCAGTACTTC
>TRBV9|TRBD2|TRBJ2-1|few
CASSVVGTSGMAAYNEQFF
TGTGCCAGCAGCGTAGTGGGGACTAGCGGGATGGCAGCCTACAATGAGCAGTTCTTC
>TRBV5-1|NA|TRBJ2-5|few
CASKRTSGQETQYF
TGCGCCAGCAAACGAACGAGCGGCCAAGAGACCCAGTACTTC
>TRBV25-1|NA|TRBJ2-6|few
CASSAYSGANVLTF
TGTGCCAGCAGCGCGTATTCAGGGGCCAACGTCCTGACTTTC
>TRBV9|NA|TRBJ1-1|many
CASSPFSSGLTEAFF
TGTGCCAGCAGCCCATTTTCCAGTGGGCTCACTGAAGCTTTCTTT